This entry describes one T cell receptor (beta chain). This specimen comes from a study of blood T cell repertoires in COVID-19. Study as a whole: Whether acute or convalescent, the COVID-19 samples came from the United States, Italy and Spain. PBMCs, B-cell-depleted T cells, or T cells provided the cDNA or gDNA that made up the material.

Measured with immunoSEQ multiplex PCR; TCRdb has only the in-frame clones, and not every one. Of several thousand clones in the sample, 75% to 90% are singletons; the top ten hold roughly a tenth. The TCR sequence derives from a human donor with active COVID-19. The donor label of this sample is uncertain. Sequencing input: peripheral blood.

CDR3 coding DNA: TGTGCCAGCAGCCTAGCGTACACCGGGGAGCTGTTTTTT. Its translation: CASSLAYTGELFF. The chain is built from TRBV2 and TRBJ2-2; D might be TRBD2 (6 bases). The V and J ends lost 6 bases and 3 bases respectively, with 8 bases between them. This CDR3 region has 13 residues. Germline CDR1 and CDR2: SNHLY and FYNNEI.